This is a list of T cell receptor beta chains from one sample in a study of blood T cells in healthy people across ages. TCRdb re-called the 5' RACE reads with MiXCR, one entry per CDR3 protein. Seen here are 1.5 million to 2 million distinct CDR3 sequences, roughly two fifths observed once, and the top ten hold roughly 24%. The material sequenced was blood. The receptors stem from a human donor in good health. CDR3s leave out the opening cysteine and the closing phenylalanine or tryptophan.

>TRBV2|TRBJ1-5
AGKGPGDQPQH
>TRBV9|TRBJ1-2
ASSVVGTYGYT
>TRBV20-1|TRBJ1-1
SARDPLGERTPEAF
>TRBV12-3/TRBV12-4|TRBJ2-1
ASSFFRDRRSYNEQF
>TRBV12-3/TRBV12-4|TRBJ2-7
ASSLGIAGGPYEQY
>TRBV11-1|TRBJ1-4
ASSLAWTAINEKLF
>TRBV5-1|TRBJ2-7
ASSLGALDEQY
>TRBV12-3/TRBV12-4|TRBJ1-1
ASSLRARTEAF
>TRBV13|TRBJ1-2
ASSPRVRGETYGYT
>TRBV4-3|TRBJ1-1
ASSHGRPGVRAF
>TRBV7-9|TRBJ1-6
ASNTGTGEPPLH
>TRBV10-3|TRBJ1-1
AIRLRTGTNTEAF
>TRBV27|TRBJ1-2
ASSLSRGEGYT
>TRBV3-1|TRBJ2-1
ASSQEYEQF
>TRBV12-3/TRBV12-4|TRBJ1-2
ASSLAGASYGYT
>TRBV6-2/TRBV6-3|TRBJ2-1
ATLDPGTGSNEQF
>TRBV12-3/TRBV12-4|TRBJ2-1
ASSSPPGGLEQF
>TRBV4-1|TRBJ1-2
ASSQAPGTGNAGGYT
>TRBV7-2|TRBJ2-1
ASSFGTPPYNEQF
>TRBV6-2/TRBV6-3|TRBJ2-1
ASHRTHPIWHSTSSYNEQF
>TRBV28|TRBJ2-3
ASSLPPGAGTTDTQY
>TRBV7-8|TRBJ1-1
ASSLMGQWDTEAF
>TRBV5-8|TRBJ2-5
ASAAAQETQY
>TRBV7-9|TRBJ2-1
ASSQWSEQF
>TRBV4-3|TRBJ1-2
ASSQDGVARGVYGYT
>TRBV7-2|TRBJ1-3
ASSSGTGVSGNTIY
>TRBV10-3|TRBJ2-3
AISLAGSDTQY
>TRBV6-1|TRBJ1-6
ASSEWGSSYNSPLH
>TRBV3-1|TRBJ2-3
ASRGSAGNTDTQY
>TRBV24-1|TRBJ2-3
ATRDPLAGGTDTQY
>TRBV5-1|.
ASSLDRGQTYEQY
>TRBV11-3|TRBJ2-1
ASGSGLPNEQF
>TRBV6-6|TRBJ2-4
ASSRPSDLAKNIQY
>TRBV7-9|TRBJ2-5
ASSLVLGRGETQY
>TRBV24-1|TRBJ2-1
ATSDLDASSYNEQF
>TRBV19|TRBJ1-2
ASSILLAYGYT
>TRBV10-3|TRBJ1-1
AIQGAGSDTEAF
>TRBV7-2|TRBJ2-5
ASSLYSWQGSYNEQY
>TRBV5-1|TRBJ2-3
ASSFGTTGNTDTQY